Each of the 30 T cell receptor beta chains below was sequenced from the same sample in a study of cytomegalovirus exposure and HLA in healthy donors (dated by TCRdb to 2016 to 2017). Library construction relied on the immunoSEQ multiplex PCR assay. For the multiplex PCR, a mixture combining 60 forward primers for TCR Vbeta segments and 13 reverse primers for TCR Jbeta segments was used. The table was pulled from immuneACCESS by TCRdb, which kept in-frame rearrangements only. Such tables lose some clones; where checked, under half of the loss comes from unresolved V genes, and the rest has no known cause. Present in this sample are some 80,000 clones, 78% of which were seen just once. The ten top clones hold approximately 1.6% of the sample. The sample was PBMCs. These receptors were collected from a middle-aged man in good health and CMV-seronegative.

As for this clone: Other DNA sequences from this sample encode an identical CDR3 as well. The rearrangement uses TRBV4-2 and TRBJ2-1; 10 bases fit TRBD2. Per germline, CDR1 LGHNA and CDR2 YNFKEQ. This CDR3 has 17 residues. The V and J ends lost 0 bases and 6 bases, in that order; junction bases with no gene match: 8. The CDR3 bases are TGTGCCAGCAGCCAAGATCTTCGGACTAGCGGTTCCAATGAGCAGTTCTTC. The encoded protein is CASSQDLRTSGSNEQFF.

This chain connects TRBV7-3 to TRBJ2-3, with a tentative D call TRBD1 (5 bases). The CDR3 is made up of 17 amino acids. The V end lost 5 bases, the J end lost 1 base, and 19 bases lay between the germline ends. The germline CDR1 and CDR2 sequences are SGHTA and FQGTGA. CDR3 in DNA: TGTGCCAGCAGCCGTGGACACCGAGGAACGGGCACAGATACGCAGTATTTT. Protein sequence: CASSRGHRGTGTDTQYF. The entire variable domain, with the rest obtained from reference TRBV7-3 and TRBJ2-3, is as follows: GAGVSQTPSNKVTEKGKYVELRCDPISGHTALYWYRQSLGQGPEFLIYFQGTGAADDSGLPNDRFFAVRPEGSVSTLKIQRTERGDSAVYLCASSRGHRGTGTDTQYFGPGTRLTVL.

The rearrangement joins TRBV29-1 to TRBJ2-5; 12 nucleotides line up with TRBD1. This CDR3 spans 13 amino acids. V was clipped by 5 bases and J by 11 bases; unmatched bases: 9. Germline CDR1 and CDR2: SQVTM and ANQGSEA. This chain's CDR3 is CSVWDRGHREQYF. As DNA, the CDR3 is TGCAGCGTTTGGGACAGGGGGCATCGAGAGCAGTACTTC.

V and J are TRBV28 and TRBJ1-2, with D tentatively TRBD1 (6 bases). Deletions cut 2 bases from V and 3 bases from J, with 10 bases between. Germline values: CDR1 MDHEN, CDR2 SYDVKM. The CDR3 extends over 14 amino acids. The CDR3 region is CASSLQGSHYGYTF. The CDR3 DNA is TGTGCCAGCAGTTTACAGGGGAGCCACTATGGCTACACCTTC.

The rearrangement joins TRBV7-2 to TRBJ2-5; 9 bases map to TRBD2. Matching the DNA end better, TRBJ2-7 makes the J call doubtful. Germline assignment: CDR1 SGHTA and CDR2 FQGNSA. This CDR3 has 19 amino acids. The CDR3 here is CASSRRTSERDSSSYEQYF. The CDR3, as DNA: TGTGCCAGCAGCCGTCGGACTAGCGAGAGGGATTCAAGCTCCTACGAGCAGTACTTC.

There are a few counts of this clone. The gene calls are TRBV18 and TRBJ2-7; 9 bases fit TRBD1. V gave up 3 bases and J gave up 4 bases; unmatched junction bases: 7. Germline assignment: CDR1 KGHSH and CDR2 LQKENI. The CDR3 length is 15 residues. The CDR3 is CASSPAGQGLYEQYF. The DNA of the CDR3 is TGTGCCAGCTCACCTGCGGGACAGGGATTATACGAGCAGTACTTC.

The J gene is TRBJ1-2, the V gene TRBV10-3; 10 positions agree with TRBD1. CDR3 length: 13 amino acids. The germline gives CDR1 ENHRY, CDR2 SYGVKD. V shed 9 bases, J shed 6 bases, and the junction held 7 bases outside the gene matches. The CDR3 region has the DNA TGTGCCATTCACTCGGACAGGGGGGATGGCTACACCTTC. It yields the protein CAIHSDRGDGYTF.

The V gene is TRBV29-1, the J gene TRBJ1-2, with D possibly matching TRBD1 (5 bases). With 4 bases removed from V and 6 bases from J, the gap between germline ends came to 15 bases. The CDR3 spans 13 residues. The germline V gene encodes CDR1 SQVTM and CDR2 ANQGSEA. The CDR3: CSVAFGRENGYTF. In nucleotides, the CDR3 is TGCAGCGTTGCTTTCGGCAGGGAAAATGGCTACACCTTC.

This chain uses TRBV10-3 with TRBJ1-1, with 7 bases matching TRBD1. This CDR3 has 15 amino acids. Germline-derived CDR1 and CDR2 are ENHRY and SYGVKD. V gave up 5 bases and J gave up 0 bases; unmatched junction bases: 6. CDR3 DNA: TGTGCCATCAGTCAACAGGGGATGATGAACACTGAAGCTTTCTTT. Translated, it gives CAISQQGMMNTEAFF.

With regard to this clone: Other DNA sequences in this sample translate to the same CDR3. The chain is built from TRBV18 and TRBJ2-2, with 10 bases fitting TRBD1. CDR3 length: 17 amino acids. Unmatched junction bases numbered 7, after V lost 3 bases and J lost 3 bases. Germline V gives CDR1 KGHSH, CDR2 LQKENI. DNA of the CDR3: TGTGCCAGCTCACCGACGCTCGGACAGGGGGACACCGGGGAGCTGTTTTTT. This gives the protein CASSPTLGQGDTGELFF.

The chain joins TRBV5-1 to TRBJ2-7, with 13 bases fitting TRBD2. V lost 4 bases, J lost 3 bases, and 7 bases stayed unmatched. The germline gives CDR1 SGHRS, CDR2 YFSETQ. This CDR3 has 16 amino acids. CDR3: CASSRGGLAGIYEQYF. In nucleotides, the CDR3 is TGCGCCAGCAGCCGGGGGGGACTAGCGGGAATCTACGAGCAGTACTTC.

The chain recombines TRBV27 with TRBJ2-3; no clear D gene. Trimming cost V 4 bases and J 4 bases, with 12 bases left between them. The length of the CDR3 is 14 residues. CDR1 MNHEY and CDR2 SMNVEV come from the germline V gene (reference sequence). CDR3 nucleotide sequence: TGTGCCAGCAGTTCTAGACTGAAAGCAGATACGCAGTATTTT. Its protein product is CASSSRLKADTQYF.

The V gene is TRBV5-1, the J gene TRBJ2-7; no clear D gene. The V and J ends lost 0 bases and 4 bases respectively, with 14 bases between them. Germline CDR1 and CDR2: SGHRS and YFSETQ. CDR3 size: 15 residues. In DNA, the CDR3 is TGCGCCAGCAGCTTGGCCTGGCAGGAACCTTACGAGCAGTACTTC. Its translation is CASSLAWQEPYEQYF.

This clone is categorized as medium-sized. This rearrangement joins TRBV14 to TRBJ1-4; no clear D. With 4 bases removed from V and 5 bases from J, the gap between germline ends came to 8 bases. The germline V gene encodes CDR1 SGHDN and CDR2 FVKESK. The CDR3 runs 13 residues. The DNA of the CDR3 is TGTGCCAGCAGCCCGGGATCCAATGAAAAACTGTTTTTT. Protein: CASSPGSNEKLFF. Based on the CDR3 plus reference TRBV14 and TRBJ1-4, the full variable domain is EAGVTQFPSHSVIEKGQTVTLRCDPISGHDNLYWYRRVMGKEIKFLLHFVKESKQDESGMPNNRFLAERTGGTYSTLKVQPAELEDSGVYFCASSPGSNEKLFFGSGTQLSVL.

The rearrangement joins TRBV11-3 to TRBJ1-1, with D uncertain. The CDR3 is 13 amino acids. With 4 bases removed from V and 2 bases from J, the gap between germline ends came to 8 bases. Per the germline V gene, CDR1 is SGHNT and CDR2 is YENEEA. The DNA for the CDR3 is TGTGCCAGCAGCTCGGGGTTAAACACTGAAGCTTTCTTT. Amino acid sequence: CASSSGLNTEAFF.

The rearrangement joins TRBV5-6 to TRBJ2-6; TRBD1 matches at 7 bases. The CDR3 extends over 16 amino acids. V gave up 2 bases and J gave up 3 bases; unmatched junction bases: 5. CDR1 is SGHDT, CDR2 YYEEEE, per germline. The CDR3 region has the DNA TGTGCCAGCAGCTTTCAAGGGGGCTTTGGGGCCAACGTCCTGACTTTC. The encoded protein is CASSFQGGFGANVLTF.

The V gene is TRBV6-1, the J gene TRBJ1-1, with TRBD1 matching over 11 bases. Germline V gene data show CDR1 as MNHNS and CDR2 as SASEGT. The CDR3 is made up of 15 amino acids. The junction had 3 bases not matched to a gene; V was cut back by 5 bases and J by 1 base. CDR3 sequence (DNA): TGTGCCAGCAGTACAGGGACAGGGGGGAACACTGAAGCTTTCTTT. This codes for CASSTGTGGNTEAFF.

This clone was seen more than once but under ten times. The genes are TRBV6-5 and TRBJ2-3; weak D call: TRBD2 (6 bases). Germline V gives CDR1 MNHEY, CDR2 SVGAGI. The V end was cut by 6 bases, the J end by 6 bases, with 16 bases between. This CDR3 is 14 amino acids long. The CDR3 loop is CASSNGGAGDTQYF. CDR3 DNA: TGTGCCAGCAGCAACGGAGGGGCGGGGGATACGCAGTATTTT.

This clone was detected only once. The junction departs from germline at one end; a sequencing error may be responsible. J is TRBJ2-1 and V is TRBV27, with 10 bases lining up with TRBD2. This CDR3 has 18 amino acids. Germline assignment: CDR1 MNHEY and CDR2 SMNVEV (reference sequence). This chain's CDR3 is CTSRYNAAGGPGINEQFF. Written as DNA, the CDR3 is TGTACCAGCAGATACAATGCAGCGGGAGGGCCCGGTATCAATGAGCAGTTCTTC.

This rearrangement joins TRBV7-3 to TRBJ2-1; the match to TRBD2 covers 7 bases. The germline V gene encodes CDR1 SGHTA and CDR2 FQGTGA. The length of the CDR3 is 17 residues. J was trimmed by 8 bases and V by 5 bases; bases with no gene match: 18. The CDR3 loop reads CASSPIGGDLLIDEQFF. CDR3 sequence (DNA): TGTGCCAGCAGCCCAATTGGGGGGGACCTCTTAATAGATGAGCAGTTCTTC.

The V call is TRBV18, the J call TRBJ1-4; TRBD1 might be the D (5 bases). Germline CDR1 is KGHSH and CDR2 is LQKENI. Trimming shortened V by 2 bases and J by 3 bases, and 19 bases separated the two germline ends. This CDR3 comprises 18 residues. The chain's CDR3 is CASSPSQGGFVPNEKLFF. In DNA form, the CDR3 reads TGTGCCAGCTCACCAAGCCAGGGCGGATTCGTTCCTAATGAAAAACTGTTTTTT.

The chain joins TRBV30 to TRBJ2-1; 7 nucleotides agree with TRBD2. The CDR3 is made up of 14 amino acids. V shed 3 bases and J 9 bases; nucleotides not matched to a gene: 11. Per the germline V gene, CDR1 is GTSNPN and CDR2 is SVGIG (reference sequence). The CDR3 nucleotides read TGTGCCTGGAGAGGCGGGGGATCCCGGGGTGAGCAGTTCTTC. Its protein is CAWRGGGSRGEQFF.

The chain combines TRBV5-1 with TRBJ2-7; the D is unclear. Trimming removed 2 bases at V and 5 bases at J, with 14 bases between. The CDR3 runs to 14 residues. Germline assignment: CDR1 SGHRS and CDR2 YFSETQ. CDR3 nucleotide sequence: TGCGCCAGCAGCTTACAAACAGCCTCGAACGAGCAGTACTTC. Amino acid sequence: CASSLQTASNEQYF.

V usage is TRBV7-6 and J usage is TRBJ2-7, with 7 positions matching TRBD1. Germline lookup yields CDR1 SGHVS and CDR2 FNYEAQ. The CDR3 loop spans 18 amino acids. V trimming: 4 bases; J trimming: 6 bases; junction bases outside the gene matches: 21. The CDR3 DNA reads TGTGCCAGCAGCTCGTTCCTTTTAACAGGGGCCCACCGACGCGAGCAGTACTTC. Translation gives CASSSFLLTGAHRREQYF. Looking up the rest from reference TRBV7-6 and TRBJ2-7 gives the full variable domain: GAGVSQSPRYKVTKRGQDVALRCDPISGHVSLYWYRQALGQGPEFLTYFNYEAQQDKSGLPNDRFSAERPEGSISTLTIQRTEQRDSAMYRCASSSFLLTGAHRREQYFGPGTRLTVT.

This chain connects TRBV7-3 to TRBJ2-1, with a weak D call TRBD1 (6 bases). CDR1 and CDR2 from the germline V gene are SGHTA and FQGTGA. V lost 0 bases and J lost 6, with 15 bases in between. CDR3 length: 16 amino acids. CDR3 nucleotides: TGTGCCAGCAGCTTAACGTCGACAGGCAGCCTCAATGAGCAGTTCTTC. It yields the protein CASSLTSTGSLNEQFF.

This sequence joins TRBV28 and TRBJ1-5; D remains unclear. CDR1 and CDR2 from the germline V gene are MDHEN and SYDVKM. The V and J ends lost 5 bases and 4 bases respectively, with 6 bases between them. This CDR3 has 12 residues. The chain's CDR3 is CASSVSNQPQHF. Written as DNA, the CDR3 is TGTGCCAGCAGTGTTAGTAATCAGCCCCAGCATTTT. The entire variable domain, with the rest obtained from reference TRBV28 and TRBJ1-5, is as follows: DVKVTQSSRYLVKRTGEKVFLECVQDMDHENMFWYRQDPGLGLRLIYFSYDVKMKEKGDIPEGYSVSREKKERFSLILESASTNQTSMYLCASSVSNQPQHFGDGTRLSIL.

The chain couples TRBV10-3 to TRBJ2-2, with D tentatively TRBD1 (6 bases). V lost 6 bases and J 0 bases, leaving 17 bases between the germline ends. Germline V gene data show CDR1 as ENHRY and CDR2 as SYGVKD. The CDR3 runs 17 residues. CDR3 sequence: CAISPRGRDANTGELFF. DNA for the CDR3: TGTGCCATCAGCCCCAGGGGCCGTGATGCGAACACCGGGGAGCTGTTTTTT.

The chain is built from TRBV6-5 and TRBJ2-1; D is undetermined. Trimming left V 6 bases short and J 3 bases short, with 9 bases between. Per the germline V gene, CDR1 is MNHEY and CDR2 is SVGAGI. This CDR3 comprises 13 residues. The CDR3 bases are TGTGCCAGCAGGGAGACTGGCTACAATGAGCAGTTCTTC. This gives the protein CASRETGYNEQFF.

Here the CDR3 reads CASSPQANYGYTF. As DNA, the CDR3 is TGTGCCAGCAGCCCACAGGCTAACTATGGCTACACCTTC. The chain uses TRBV7-9 and TRBJ1-2; a possible D gene is TRBD1 (5 bases). V was pared by 5 bases and J by 0 bases, with 7 bases between. The CDR3 consists of 13 residues. From germline, CDR1 is SEHNR and CDR2 FQNEAQ (reference sequence). The variable domain in full, with the rest retrieved from reference TRBV7-9 and TRBJ1-2, is DTGVSQNPRHKITKRGQNVTFRCDPISEHNRLYWYRQTLGQGPEFLTYFQNEAQLEKSRLLSDRFSAERPKGSFSTLEIQRTEQGDSAMYLCASSPQANYGYTFGSGTRLTVV.

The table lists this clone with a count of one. CDR3 nucleotide sequence: TGCGCCAGCAGCTTGGCGGGAGGAATCTACGAGCAGTACTTC. This codes for CASSLAGGIYEQYF. This rearrangement joins TRBV5-1 to TRBJ2-7, with 7 bases identical to TRBD2. This CDR3 spans 14 amino acids. Germline V CDR1 and CDR2: SGHRS, YFSETQ. Unmatched junction bases numbered 3, after V lost 0 bases and J lost 3 bases.